What follows are 26 T cell receptor beta chains derived from one specimen sequenced in a study of blood T cell repertoires in COVID-19. TCRdb's table, derived via immunoSEQ multiplex PCR, lists solely in-frame clones and lacks some. Here the sample spans more than 140,000 clones, around 80% being singletons. Sequenced input: peripheral blood. The receptors stem from a woman in her fifties or sixties in a cohort sampled during active or convalescent COVID-19.

V usage is TRBV7-2 and J usage is TRBJ2-1, with TRBD1 matching over 7 bases. The length of the CDR3 is 10 residues. Germline V CDR1 and CDR2: SGHTA, FQGNSA. V trimming: 1 base; J trimming: 15 bases; junction bases outside the gene matches: 0. The CDR3 DNA sequence: TGTGCCAGCAGCTTAGGGACAGGGTTCTTC. The encoded protein is CASSLGTGFF.

V usage is TRBV7-9 and J usage is TRBJ1-4; D perhaps matches TRBD1 (6 bases). Germline CDR1 reads SEHNR; CDR2 reads FQNEAQ (reference sequence). Trimming removed 1 base at V and 7 bases at J, with 10 bases between. The CDR3 sequence is 14 residues long. CDR3 sequence: CASSLGQDFEKLFF. CDR3 nucleotide sequence: TGTGCCAGCAGCTTAGGACAGGATTTTGAAAAACTGTTTTTT.

This clone was counted between two and nine times. The chain combines TRBV19 with TRBJ1-3; maybe TRBD1 (6 bases). Trimming took 10 bases from V and 12 from J, leaving 31 bases between them. CDR1 is LNHDA and CDR2 is SQIVND in the germline V gene (reference sequence). The CDR3 spans 16 residues. CDR3 DNA: TGTGCCACTATCGCCTGGACAGTCAGCGCATCTCCGGTCATATATTTT. Translating it yields CATIAWTVSASPVIYF.

The chain joins TRBV6-4 to TRBJ1-1; perhaps TRBD1 as D (6 bases). The germline V gene encodes CDR1 MRHNA and CDR2 SNTAGT. The CDR3 totals 13 residues. Trimming shortened V by 2 bases and J by 4 bases, and 8 bases separated the two germline ends. The CDR3 sequence: CASSDRGGTEAFF. Here the CDR3 DNA reads TGTGCCAGCAGTGACAGGGGGGGCACTGAAGCTTTCTTT.

V is TRBV11-3 and J is TRBJ2-3, with 7 bases identical to TRBD2. The CDR3 loop spans 17 amino acids. Germline V lookup: CDR1 SGHNT, CDR2 YENEEA. V dropped 4 bases and J dropped 1; count of bases not matched to a gene: 11. CDR3 loop: CASSYGSGVVGTDTQYF. The CDR3 nucleotides are TGTGCCAGCAGCTATGGAAGCGGGGTTGTGGGCACAGATACGCAGTATTTT.

The chain carries TRBV4-3 and TRBJ1-2; possibly TRBD1 for D (6 bases). The germline CDR1 and CDR2 sequences are LGHNA and YSLEER. V dropped 5 bases and J dropped 3 bases, with 16 bases sitting between them. This CDR3 is 15 amino acids long. The CDR3 region has the DNA TGCGCCAGCAGCGTCCGGGACACCAGTTACTATGGCTACACCTTC. Translated, it gives CASSVRDTSYYGYTF.

Worth noting for this clone: The junction differs from germline at one of its ends, possibly a read error. The chain employs TRBV19 and TRBJ1-1, with 8 bases that match TRBD1. CDR1 is LNHDA and CDR2 is SQIVND in the germline V gene (reference sequence). The CDR3 spans 11 residues. The CDR3 region is CASSQGARSFF. The CDR3 DNA reads as TGTGCCAGTAGCCAGGGGGCGCGGTCCTTTTTT.

This sequence joins TRBV9 and TRBJ2-1, with a weak D call TRBD2 (5 bases). Germline CDR1 SGDLS, CDR2 YYNGEE. The CDR3 is 13 amino acids. Trimming removed 3 bases at V and 4 bases at J, with 8 bases between. In DNA form, the CDR3 reads TGTGCCAGCAGCGCGGACTTTTACAATGAGCAGTTCTTC. As protein: CASSADFYNEQFF.

J is TRBJ2-2 and V is TRBV6-5; D is unclear. The V end lost 6 bases, the J end lost 4 bases, and 9 bases lay between the germline ends. The CDR3 loop spans 13 amino acids. Germline-derived CDR1 and CDR2 are MNHEY and SVGAGI. The CDR3 nucleotides read TGTGCCAGCAGCCAGACATTCACCGGGGAGCTGTTTTTT. It specifies CASSQTFTGELFF.

This clone was detected once. The chain uses TRBV5-1 and TRBJ2-7; 7 nucleotides agree with TRBD1. The CDR3 is 15 residues long. Germline-derived CDR1 and CDR2 are SGHRS and YFSETQ. After removal of 4 bases from V and 3 bases from J, the junction contained 10 bases not matched to a gene. Here the CDR3 reads CASSGNRGPDYEQYF. DNA of the CDR3: TGCGCCAGCAGCGGAAACAGGGGTCCCGACTACGAGCAGTACTTC. Supplemented by reference TRBV5-1 and TRBJ2-7, the full variable domain reads KAGVTQTPRYLIKTRGQQVTLSCSPISGHRSVSWYQQTPGQGLQFLFEYFSETQRNKGNFPGRFSGRQFSNSRSEMNVSTLELGDSALYLCASSGNRGPDYEQYFGPGTRLTVT.

The CDR3: CASSSGTSVGDTQYF. CDR3 in DNA: TGTGCCAGCAGCTCAGGGACTAGCGTGGGGGATACGCAGTATTTT. The chain has TRBV5-4 and TRBJ2-3; 10 bases align to TRBD2. This CDR3 spans 15 amino acids. The germline V gene has CDR1 SGHNT and CDR2 YYREEE (reference sequence). V lost 3 bases to trimming and J lost 6 bases; unmatched junction nucleotides: 7.

The chain employs TRBV7-9 and TRBJ2-3; perhaps TRBD2 as D (5 bases). In germline, CDR1 is SEHNR, CDR2 FQNEAQ (reference sequence). V was pared by 5 bases and J by 4 bases, with 10 bases between. The CDR3 spans 13 residues. CDR3: CASSARRADTQYF. The CDR3 DNA sequence: TGTGCCAGCAGCGCCCGGCGGGCAGATACGCAGTATTTT.

The V gene is TRBV5-1, the J gene TRBJ2-3, with 9 bases matching TRBD1. The CDR3 extends over 15 amino acids. Germline lookup yields CDR1 SGHRS and CDR2 YFSETQ. V gave up 0 bases and J gave up 6 bases; unmatched junction bases: 5. CDR3 in DNA: TGCGCCAGCAGCTTGGCACAGGGGGCAGTGGATACGCAGTATTTT. This translates into CASSLAQGAVDTQYF.

This clone is medium-sized. The rearrangement links TRBV13 to TRBJ1-2, with D perhaps TRBD1 (6 bases). Germline lookup yields CDR1 PRHDT and CDR2 FYEKMQ (reference sequence). Trimming stripped 1 base from V and 2 bases from J, with 17 bases between. The CDR3 contains 17 residues. The CDR3 DNA is TGTGCCAGCAGCTTAGCGGGGGGGGCAGAACTAAACTATGGCTACACCTTC. It encodes CASSLAGGAELNYGYTF.

The rearrangement links TRBV4-3 to TRBJ1-6; D is uncertain. This CDR3 region has 16 residues. The germline gives CDR1 LGHNA, CDR2 YSLEER. V was clipped by 0 bases and J by 7 bases, with 13 bases between them. The CDR3 nucleotides read TGCGCCAGCAGCCAAGATCACGACGGAGGAAATTCACCCCTCCACTTT. It translates to CASSQDHDGGNSPLHF.

V is TRBV18 and J is TRBJ2-5, with TRBD1 matching 9 bases. The CDR3 spans 15 residues. After removal of 0 bases from V and 6 bases from J, the junction contained 5 bases not matched to a gene. Germline CDR1 reads KGHSH; CDR2 reads LQKENI. This chain's CDR3 is CASSPPSDRGKTQYF. In DNA, the CDR3 is TGTGCCAGCTCACCACCCTCGGACAGGGGAAAGACCCAGTACTTC. Using reference TRBV18 and TRBJ2-5 for the parts outside the CDR3, the full variable domain is NAGVMQNPRHLVRRRGQEARLRCSPMKGHSHVYWYRQLPEEGLKFMVYLQKENIIDESGMPKERFSAEFPKEGPSILRIQQVVRGDSAAYFCASSPPSDRGKTQYFGPGTRLLVL.

V usage is TRBV4-1 and J usage is TRBJ1-6; D ambiguous. Trimming removed 0 bases from V and 8 bases from J, with 14 bases in between. The CDR3 spans 16 residues. Germline CDR1 MGHRA, CDR2 YSYEKL. The CDR3 is CASSQDGVWEDSPLHF. The CDR3 coding sequence is TGCGCCAGCAGCCAAGATGGGGTTTGGGAGGATTCACCCCTCCACTTT.

The chain employs TRBV4-3 and TRBJ2-5; possible D gene TRBD1, 5 bases. There are 14 residues in the CDR3. In germline, CDR1 is LGHNA, CDR2 YSLEER. V lost 2 bases and J lost 5, with 12 bases in between. The DNA of the CDR3 is TGCGCCAGCAGCCAACGTCGCAAGGGGGAGACCCAGTACTTC. Protein product: CASSQRRKGETQYF.

The chain joins TRBV10-2 to TRBJ2-3; 11 nucleotides line up with TRBD2. Germline V gene lookup returns CDR1 WSHSY and CDR2 SAAADI. CDR3 length: 17 amino acids. The V gene end was trimmed by 4 bases and the J gene end by 2 bases; junction bases not matched to a gene: 8. As DNA, the CDR3 is TGCGCCAGCAGTGCCGTACGACTAGCGGGGTCCACAGATACGCAGTATTTT. Translation: CASSAVRLAGSTDTQYF.

The chain couples TRBV2 to TRBJ2-7; maybe TRBD1 (5 bases). CDR1 and CDR2 (germline): SNHLY, FYNNEI. The CDR3 sequence is 13 residues long. The V and J ends lost 6 bases and 4 bases respectively, with 13 bases between them. CDR3 sequence (DNA): TGTGCCAGCAGCGTATCAGGGTTTTACGAGCAGTACTTC. It codes for CASSVSGFYEQYF.

About this clone itself: The junction departs from germline at one end; a sequencing error may be responsible. J is TRBJ1-2 and V is TRBV3-1 (or the pseudogene TRBV3-2), with a tentative D call TRBD1 (6 bases). Germline CDR1 and CDR2: LGHDT and YNNKEL (reference sequence). The CDR3 totals 17 residues. CDR3 coding DNA: TGTGCCAGCAGTCAAGACGGGGGGCATGAGGGTGACTATGGCTACACCTTC. Translation gives CASSQDGGHEGDYGYTF.

This chain connects TRBV6-4 to TRBJ1-5; D gene uncertain. The V and J ends lost 8 bases and 9 bases respectively, with 23 bases between them. The CDR3 sequence is 15 residues long. CDR1 MRHNA and CDR2 SNTAGT come from the germline V gene. CDR3 loop: CASGERRAGLSPQHF. In DNA, the CDR3 is TGTGCCAGCGGGGAGAGGAGGGCGGGGTTATCGCCCCAGCATTTT.

The V gene is TRBV2, the J gene TRBJ1-5; 9 bases line up with TRBD1. V lost 6 bases and J lost 2; bases outside the gene matches: 8. This CDR3 contains 16 residues. CDR1 is SNHLY, CDR2 FYNNEI, per germline. The CDR3 nucleotides are TGTGCCAGCAGAGCCAGGACAGGGGACGGCAATCAGCCCCAGCATTTT. Its protein is CASRARTGDGNQPQHF.

J is TRBJ1-6 and V is TRBV7-8; D perhaps matches TRBD1 (5 bases). Germline CDR1 reads SGHVS; CDR2 reads FQNEAQ. CDR3 length: 13 amino acids. V shed 8 bases and J shed 6 bases, with 11 bases lying between them. The CDR3 bases are TGTGCCAGCCAGGGCAGAATTAATTCACCCCTCCACTTT. This sequence encodes CASQGRINSPLHF.

CDR3 in DNA: TGTGCCTGGAGTGTTTTAGGGCAGGGGGCACTCTCCTATAATTCACCCCTCCACTTT. This encodes CAWSVLGQGALSYNSPLHF. V gene TRBV30 combines with J gene TRBJ1-6; TRBD1 aligns across 8 bases. Per germline, CDR1 GTSNPN and CDR2 SVGIG (reference sequence). The CDR3 length is 19 residues. Losses at the gene ends were 0 bases for V and 0 bases for J; bases not matched to a gene: 10. Full variable domain (missing parts from reference TRBV30 and TRBJ1-6): SQTIHQWPATLVQPVGSPLSLECTVEGTSNPNLYWYRQAAGRGLQLLFYSVGIGQISSEVPQNLSASRPQDRQFILSSKKLLLSDSGFYLCAWSVLGQGALSYNSPLHFGNGTRLTVT.

This chain joins TRBV3-1 (or the pseudogene TRBV3-2) and TRBJ1-2, with unresolved D. V gave up 0 bases and J gave up 5 bases, with 13 bases separating them. The V gene's germline CDR1 is LGHDT and CDR2 YNNKEL (reference sequence). CDR3 length: 15 residues. CDR3 in amino acids: CASSQDHSVGYGYTF. The CDR3 DNA is TGTGCCAGCAGCCAAGATCATAGCGTCGGGTATGGCTACACCTTC.